One T cell receptor (beta chain) is described in this entry. Original methodology: Reference gene primer amplification gave estimated nucleated cell counts. Sequenced by immunoSEQ multiplex PCR; TCRdb stores in-frame clones only, minus some. Clone size and the V and J calls come from that table; the DNA yielded D and trimming. Here the sample spans about 460,000 clones, about 88% being singletons. There are 15 residues in the CDR3. V shed 3 bases, J shed 0 bases, and the junction held 2 bases outside the gene matches. CDR1 is MNHNS, CDR2 SASEGT, per germline. These data belong to a study of blood T cell repertoires in COVID-19. Study-level information: COVID-19 samples, acute and convalescent, were from the United States, Italy and Spain. PBMCs, B-cell-depleted T cells, or T cells provided the cDNA or gDNA that made up the material.

Recovered participants had two consecutive negative NP/OP PCR tests, healthcare professional clearance, or symptom resolution. This receptor was identified in a woman aged 60-75 years who had recovered from COVID-19. The chain employs TRBV6-1 and TRBJ2-1; 7 bases fit TRBD1. Sequencing was performed on PBMCs or T cells enriched from blood (not recorded which). CDR3 sequence: CASSEGQSSYNEQFF. For the CDR3, the DNA is TGTGCCAGCAGTGAGGGACAGAGCTCCTACAATGAGCAGTTCTTC.